The source of this TCR beta chain is a study of memory CD4+ T cells and cytomegalovirus serostatus. Single viable CD3+CD4+CD8-CD45RO+ cells were sorted as the memory CD4+ T cells. The method was immunoSEQ multiplex PCR; TCRdb's version includes in-frame clones alone and lacks a portion of them. The sample lists about 60,000 clones, less than 80% occurring once. V lost 4 bases, J lost 3 bases, and 9 bases lay in between. The germline V gene has CDR1 MDHEN and CDR2 SYDVKM. This CDR3 contains 13 residues. This receptor was identified in an adult in good health and CMV-seronegative. The sample taken for sequencing was memory CD4+ T cells from blood. The genes are TRBV28 and TRBJ1-1; the D is unclear. The CDR3 here is CASSSGRYTEAFF. In DNA form, the CDR3 reads TGTGCCAGCAGTTCCGGACGGTACACTGAAGCTTTCTTT.